Listed below are T cell receptor beta chains from one sample, sequenced in a study of graft-versus-host responses after intestinal transplantation. Profiled with immunoSEQ multiplex PCR; TCRdb holds only in-frame clones, not every one. The repertoire holds about 90,000 clones, 90% to 95% seen once, with 1% to 1.4% in the top ten. No antigens are known for them. The source material was unstimulated CD8+ T cells sorted from spleen or lymph node cells, sampled before transplant. The receptors shown here come from a human donor who was the organ donor for an intestinal transplant. Each CDR3 is given with its conserved first and last residue.

v_gene: TRBV7-2
j_gene: TRBJ2-7
CDR3aa: CASSSSTGPYEQYF

v_gene: TRBV6-5
j_gene: TRBJ1-2
CDR3aa: CASSYSGPTGGYGYTF

v_gene: TRBV28
j_gene: TRBJ2-7
CDR3aa: CASSLTSTSRSEQYF

v_gene: TRBV19
j_gene: TRBJ2-1
CDR3aa: CASGEVEQFF

v_gene: TRBV27
j_gene: TRBJ2-7
CDR3aa: CASSSGLDYEQYF

v_gene: TRBV6-5
j_gene: TRBJ2-7
CDR3aa: CASSYGREVGEQYF

v_gene: TRBV27
j_gene: TRBJ2-1
CDR3aa: CASSSGTGASGTYNEQFF

v_gene: TRBV4-1
j_gene: TRBJ2-2
CDR3aa: CASSSMDRAWGELFF

v_gene: TRBV5-5
j_gene: TRBJ2-2
CDR3aa: CASTDRGPGELFF

v_gene: TRBV27
j_gene: TRBJ2-1
CDR3aa: CASSNPRATIAVGEQFF

v_gene: TRBV27
j_gene: TRBJ1-5
CDR3aa: CASSVPRGPQHF

v_gene: TRBV6-1
j_gene: TRBJ2-5
CDR3aa: CASSELAGDKETQYF

v_gene: TRBV28
j_gene: TRBJ2-1
CDR3aa: CASSPLWGREALGDNEQFF

v_gene: TRBV30
j_gene: TRBJ1-1
CDR3aa: CAWSVGGTEAFF

v_gene: TRBV5-1
j_gene: TRBJ1-1
CDR3aa: CASSPGTQLNTEAFF

v_gene: TRBV6-1
j_gene: TRBJ2-7
CDR3aa: CASRMLAGGIYEQYF

v_gene: TRBV4-1
j_gene: TRBJ2-7
CDR3aa: CASSQDRAVYEQYF

v_gene: TRBV5-1
j_gene: TRBJ1-2
CDR3aa: CASSLAPGPNYGYTF

v_gene: TRBV5-6
j_gene: TRBJ2-1
CDR3aa: CASSFRDNHNEQFF

v_gene: TRBV19
j_gene: TRBJ1-2
CDR3aa: CATKPGQGYSGGYTF

v_gene: TRBV5-1
j_gene: TRBJ1-1
CDR3aa: CASSFRVDTEAFF

v_gene: TRBV5-1
j_gene: TRBJ2-3
CDR3aa: CASSAGLAGAPDTQYF

v_gene: TRBV19
j_gene: TRBJ2-2
CDR3aa: CASSLGGGELFF

v_gene: TRBV6-6
j_gene: TRBJ1-1
CDR3aa: CASSYGEVEAFF

v_gene: TRBV2
j_gene: TRBJ2-3
CDR3aa: CASSGGVIHNRGGDTQYF

v_gene: TRBV15
j_gene: TRBJ2-4
CDR3aa: CATRGAQGNFKNIQYF

v_gene: TRBV30
j_gene: TRBJ2-5
CDR3aa: CAWSPGTSGGAGETQYF

v_gene: TRBV13
j_gene: TRBJ2-3
CDR3aa: CASSLRGDTQYF

v_gene: TRBV14
j_gene: TRBJ2-5
CDR3aa: CASSQAGLAGEWVRETQYF

v_gene: TRBV5-4
j_gene: TRBJ1-1
CDR3aa: CASSWGLVNTEAFF

v_gene: TRBV5-4
j_gene: TRBJ1-6
CDR3aa: CASSTTGGSPLHF

v_gene: TRBV25-1
j_gene: TRBJ2-1
CDR3aa: CASSARGTSGGWQFF

v_gene: TRBV4-2
j_gene: TRBJ2-7
CDR3aa: CASSQGTGKVSYEQYF

v_gene: TRBV4-2
j_gene: TRBJ1-1
CDR3aa: CASSPYGGSTEAFF

v_gene: TRBV6-6
j_gene: TRBJ2-1
CDR3aa: CASSKDSGPPYDEQFF

v_gene: TRBV7-8
j_gene: TRBJ2-7
CDR3aa: CASSIEAGAVIF

v_gene: TRBV6-1
j_gene: TRBJ1-2
CDR3aa: CASSEVGATYGYTF

v_gene: TRBV5-4
j_gene: TRBJ2-5
CDR3aa: CASSLEAATQYF

v_gene: TRBV13
j_gene: TRBJ2-1
CDR3aa: CASSLGLAGDREFF

v_gene: TRBV13
j_gene: TRBJ2-1
CDR3aa: CASSSVASGRNEQFF

v_gene: TRBV27
j_gene: TRBJ2-1
CDR3aa: CASCRLAGSNEQFF

v_gene: TRBV6-1
j_gene: TRBJ2-7
CDR3aa: CASSAIWDRDYEQYF

v_gene: TRBV6-1
j_gene: TRBJ2-1
CDR3aa: CASPDLAGAYNEQFF

v_gene: TRBV27
j_gene: TRBJ2-2
CDR3aa: CASSLAGLASSTGELFF

v_gene: TRBV5-1
j_gene: TRBJ2-4
CDR3aa: CASSLGDRDGNIQYF